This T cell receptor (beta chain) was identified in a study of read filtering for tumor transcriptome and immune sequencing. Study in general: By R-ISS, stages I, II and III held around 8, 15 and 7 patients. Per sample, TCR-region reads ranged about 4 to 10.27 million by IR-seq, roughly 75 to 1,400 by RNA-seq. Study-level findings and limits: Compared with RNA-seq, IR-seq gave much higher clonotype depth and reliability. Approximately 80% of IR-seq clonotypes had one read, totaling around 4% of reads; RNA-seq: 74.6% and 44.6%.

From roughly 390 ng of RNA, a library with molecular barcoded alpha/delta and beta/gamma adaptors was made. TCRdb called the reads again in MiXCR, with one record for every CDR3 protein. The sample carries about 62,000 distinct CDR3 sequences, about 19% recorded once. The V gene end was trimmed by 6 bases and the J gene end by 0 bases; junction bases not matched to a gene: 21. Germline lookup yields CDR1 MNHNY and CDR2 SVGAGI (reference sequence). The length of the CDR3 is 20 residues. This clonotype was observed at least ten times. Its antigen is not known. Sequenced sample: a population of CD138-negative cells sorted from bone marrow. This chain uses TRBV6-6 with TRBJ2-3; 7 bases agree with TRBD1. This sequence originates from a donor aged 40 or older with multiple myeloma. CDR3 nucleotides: TGTGCCAGCAGGTCCACCCGGACAGGATTAGGTTCGTCTAGCACAGATACGCAGTATTTT. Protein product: CASRSTRTGLGSSSTDTQYF.